The T cell receptor (beta chain) under discussion was sequenced for a study of blood T cell repertoires in COVID-19. Study-level information: Sources were T cells, B-cell-depleted T cells, or PBMCs; the material itself was cDNA or gDNA.

Looked up from germline, CDR1 is MNHEY and CDR2 is SMNVEV (reference sequence). V was shortened by 2 bases and J by 7 bases, with 12 bases between the two germline ends. The CDR3 spans 14 residues. Assay: immunoSEQ multiplex PCR; the TCRdb copy retains only in-frame clones and omits some. Of some 700,000 clones listed, 75% to 90% were seen once; the top ten hold 0.2% to 0.3%. J is TRBJ1-5 and V is TRBV27, with D tentatively TRBD1 (5 bases). The sequence derives from a woman under 30 with acute or convalescent COVID-19. Sequenced: peripheral blood. This chain's CDR3 is CASSLRGFGQPQHF. CDR3 DNA: TGTGCCAGCAGTTTAAGGGGATTCGGACAGCCCCAGCATTTT.